This passage covers 24 T cell receptor beta chains from one sample sequenced in a study of T cell responses to AZD1222 COVID-19 vaccine. Assay used: immunoSEQ multiplex PCR; TCRdb lists only in-frame clones, some missing. The sample includes 70,000 to 80,000 clones, around 82% of them seen just once. The specimen comprised peripheral blood, sampled 28 days after the second AZD1222 dose. These receptors originate from an adult who received the AZD1222 COVID-19 vaccine.

This chain links TRBV7-6 with TRBJ1-1; D not resolved. There are 13 residues in the CDR3. CDR1 is SGHVS, CDR2 FNYEAQ, per germline. V was cut by 4 bases and J by 0 bases, with 6 bases left in between. CDR3 coding DNA: TGTGCCAGCAGCTCCACAGTGAACACTGAAGCTTTCTTT. Translating gives CASSSTVNTEAFF.

There are a few counts of this clone. The chain carries TRBV7-9 and TRBJ2-5, with 9 positions matching TRBD1. The CDR3 length is 15 residues. Unmatched junction bases numbered 7, after V lost 5 bases and J lost 3 bases. Germline V gene data show CDR1 as SEHNR and CDR2 as FQNEAQ (reference sequence). CDR3 coding DNA: TGTGCCAGCAGCAAGCCCGGGACAGGGAAAGAGACCCAGTACTTC. Translating gives CASSKPGTGKETQYF.

The gene calls are TRBV4-3 and TRBJ2-1, with 8 bases fitting TRBD2. V lost 4 bases and J lost 6; bases outside the gene matches: 11. CDR3 length equals 16 residues. The germline gives CDR1 LGHNA, CDR2 YSLEER. The CDR3 nucleotides are TGCGCCAGCAGCCCCTCGAGCGGGAGAGGCGGCAATGAGCAGTTCTTC. As protein: CASSPSSGRGGNEQFF.

This chain joins TRBV5-1 and TRBJ2-5; TRBD2 matches 9 bases. Per the germline V gene, CDR1 is SGHRS and CDR2 is YFSETQ. Unmatched junction bases numbered 3, after V lost 0 bases and J lost 0 bases. This CDR3 is built from 16 residues. In DNA, the CDR3 is TGCGCCAGCAGCTTGGCGGCTAGCGGGGACCAAGAGACCCAGTACTTC. Amino acid sequence: CASSLAASGDQETQYF.

The chain carries TRBV6-4 and TRBJ1-4; possibly TRBD1 for D (6 bases). V was clipped by 2 bases and J by 7 bases, with 17 bases between them. The CDR3 contains 16 residues. Germline-derived CDR1 and CDR2 are MRHNA and SNTAGT. The CDR3 DNA is TGTGCCAGCAGTGACGCCTGTGACAGGCTTTGTGAAAAACTGTTTTTT. It is translated as CASSDACDRLCEKLFF.

J is TRBJ1-4 and V is TRBV28; TRBD1 agrees at 7 bases. With 3 bases clipped from V and 8 bases from J, the junction kept 9 bases outside the gene matches. Germline V CDR1 and CDR2: MDHEN, SYDVKM. This CDR3 is 15 amino acids long. CDR3 region: CASSFPGQFSEKLFF. The CDR3 coding sequence is TGTGCCAGCAGTTTTCCGGGACAGTTTTCGGAAAAACTGTTTTTT.

This clone was detected only once. The V gene is TRBV7-6, the J gene TRBJ2-3, with D uncertain. V lost 6 bases and J lost 2, with 9 bases in between. This CDR3 has 13 amino acids. CDR1 is SGHVS, CDR2 FNYEAQ, per germline. As DNA, the CDR3 is TGTGCCAGCAGTCGCGCGCTCACAGATACGCAGTATTTT. Its protein is CASSRALTDTQYF.

The rearrangement uses TRBV19 and TRBJ2-1; TRBD2 matches at 10 bases. This CDR3 comprises 17 residues. After removal of 5 bases from V and 0 bases from J, the junction contained 7 bases not matched to a gene. The germline gives CDR1 LNHDA, CDR2 SQIVND (reference sequence). The CDR3 nucleotides are TGTGCCAGTAGTGTCTCTAGCGGGAGAAACTCCTACAATGAGCAGTTCTTC. As protein: CASSVSSGRNSYNEQFF.

The chain is built from TRBV29-1 and TRBJ2-7; either TRBD1 or TRBD2 may supply D (5 bases each). Trimming stripped 5 bases from V and 2 bases from J, with 13 bases between. Germline values: CDR1 SQVTM, CDR2 ANQGSEA. The CDR3 sequence is 13 residues long. In DNA, the CDR3 is TGCAGCGTTCTCCGGGACGGAGCCTACGAGCAGTACTTC. This translates into CSVLRDGAYEQYF.

This clone was picked up a small number of times. The chain recombines TRBV30 with TRBJ2-1, with TRBD1 matching 9 bases. Germline V gene sequence: CDR1 GTSNPN, CDR2 SVGIG (reference sequence). This CDR3 is built from 14 residues. The V and J ends lost 1 base and 2 bases, in that order; junction bases with no gene match: 0. The CDR3 here is CAWSGDRAYNEQFF. In DNA form, the CDR3 reads TGTGCCTGGAGTGGGGACAGGGCCTACAATGAGCAGTTCTTC.

V is TRBV12-3 or TRBV12-4 and J is TRBJ2-5; D might be TRBD1 (5 bases). The CDR3 consists of 12 residues. Trimming took off 5 bases at V and 5 bases at J, with 9 bases between the two ends. DNA of the CDR3: TGTGCCAGCAGTGGGGCTGGGGAGACCCAGTACTTC. This gives the protein CASSGAGETQYF.

The V gene is TRBV11-1, the J gene TRBJ2-7, with unresolved D. CDR3 length: 13 residues. Trimming shortened V by 0 bases and J by 6 bases, and 9 bases separated the two germline ends. Germline assignment: CDR1 SGHAT and CDR2 FQDESV (reference sequence). The CDR3 here is CASSLASASEQYF. The CDR3 DNA reads as TGTGCCAGCAGCTTAGCGTCTGCCAGCGAGCAGTACTTC.

V usage is TRBV30 and J usage is TRBJ2-7; 11 nucleotides agree with TRBD1. CDR1 is GTSNPN, CDR2 SVGIG, per germline (reference sequence). CDR3 length: 16 residues. Trimming removed 2 bases from V and 3 bases from J; junction bases left unmatched: 9. CDR3: CAWSPGTGGWGYEQYF. The DNA for the CDR3 is TGTGCCTGGAGTCCCGGGACAGGGGGATGGGGCTACGAGCAGTACTTC.

This chain joins TRBV7-6 and TRBJ2-1; TRBD1 or TRBD2 may be the D gene (7 bases each). The V gene lost 8 bases and the J gene lost 6 bases, with 17 bases spanning the gap. This CDR3 is 14 amino acids long. Germline loops: CDR1 SGHVS, CDR2 FNYEAQ. The DNA for the CDR3 is TGTGCCAGCGCGTGGGCAGGGGGGGCCAATGAGCAGTTCTTC. Protein sequence: CASAWAGGANEQFF.

The chain joins TRBV28 to TRBJ2-1; 9 nucleotides match TRBD1. V dropped 6 bases and J dropped 6; count of bases not matched to a gene: 9. Germline loops: CDR1 MDHEN, CDR2 SYDVKM. The CDR3 has 15 amino acids. Written as DNA, the CDR3 is TGTGCCAGCAGGGTAACAGGGGGCGCTGGCAATGAGCAGTTCTTC. Its protein is CASRVTGGAGNEQFF.

The chain is built from TRBV10-3 and TRBJ2-7; D gene unclear. The CDR3 totals 13 residues. Trimming stripped 3 bases from V and 3 bases from J, with 9 bases between. Per germline, CDR1 ENHRY and CDR2 SYGVKD. The CDR3 DNA follows: TGTGCCATCAGTGATGCAGCCTACTACGAGCAGTACTTC. Its translation is CAISDAAYYEQYF.

About this clone itself: The junction shows a germline mismatch at one end, possibly a read error. The V call is TRBV7-7, the J call TRBJ2-7; tentatively, D is TRBD2 (5 bases). The V gene's germline CDR1 is SSHAT and CDR2 FNYEAQ (reference sequence). The CDR3 is 14 amino acids. The CDR3 nucleotides are TGTGCTAGCAGCCCTGACTATTACCTGGGGGAGCAGTACTTC. Its protein is CASSPDYYLGEQYF.

This chain connects TRBV5-3 to TRBJ2-3, with 12 bases that match TRBD2. TRBV5-3 is designated an ORF whose function remains uncertain. J lost 1 base, V lost 3 bases, and 6 bases had no gene match. This CDR3 region has 17 residues. CDR3 loop: CARSCWTSGVRTDTQYF. The CDR3 coding sequence is TGTGCCAGAAGCTGCTGGACTAGCGGGGTTCGCACAGATACGCAGTATTTT.

This chain joins TRBV9 and TRBJ2-1; D is unclear. The CDR3 covers 12 residues. The germline V gene has CDR1 SGDLS and CDR2 YYNGEE. Trimming took off 1 base at V and 6 bases at J, with 5 bases between the two ends. The CDR3 is CASSVHPNEQFF. The CDR3 DNA follows: TGTGCCAGCAGCGTACATCCCAATGAGCAGTTCTTC.

The chain joins TRBV5-1 to TRBJ2-1; 9 bases align to TRBD2. V lost 2 bases to trimming and J lost 7 bases; unmatched junction nucleotides: 7. Germline V gene sequence: CDR1 SGHRS, CDR2 YFSETQ. The CDR3 has 15 amino acids. The CDR3: CASSFGTSQINEQFF. Written as DNA, the CDR3 is TGCGCCAGCAGCTTTGGGACTAGCCAGATTAATGAGCAGTTCTTC.

The rearrangement links TRBV6-6 to TRBJ1-2; no clear D gene. V was shortened by 7 bases and J by 3 bases, with 18 bases between the two germline ends. The CDR3 consists of 15 residues. The V gene's germline CDR1 is MNHNY and CDR2 SVGAGI (reference sequence). For the CDR3, the DNA is TGTGCCAGCACCACCACGGCCCCAGGAGACTATGGCTACACCTTC. As protein: CASTTTAPGDYGYTF.

V gene TRBV11-2 combines with J gene TRBJ1-1, with a weak D call TRBD1 (5 bases). V lost 2 bases to trimming and J lost 4 bases, with 8 bases between them. The CDR3 is 13 amino acids. Germline CDR1 reads SGHAT; CDR2 reads FQNNGV. For the CDR3, the DNA is TGTGCCAGCAGCTTATTGAGGGGCACTGAAGCTTTCTTT. Protein: CASSLLRGTEAFF.

The sample holds one count of this clone. The chain couples TRBV24-1 to TRBJ2-7; D is ambiguous. The V gene's germline CDR1 is KGHDR and CDR2 SFDVKD. V lost 4 bases, J lost 5 bases, and 8 bases lay in between. There are 12 residues in the CDR3. CDR3 nucleotide sequence: TGTGCCACCAGTGACCCTAGAAACGAGCAGTACTTC. This encodes CATSDPRNEQYF.

The rearrangement joins TRBV19 to TRBJ2-2; the D is unclear. CDR3 length: 14 residues. Germline V gives CDR1 LNHDA, CDR2 SQIVND (reference sequence). Trimming removed 2 bases at V and 0 bases at J, with 4 bases between. The CDR3 bases are TGTGCCAGTAGTATATTGTCGAACACCGGGGAGCTGTTTTTT. Protein: CASSILSNTGELFF.